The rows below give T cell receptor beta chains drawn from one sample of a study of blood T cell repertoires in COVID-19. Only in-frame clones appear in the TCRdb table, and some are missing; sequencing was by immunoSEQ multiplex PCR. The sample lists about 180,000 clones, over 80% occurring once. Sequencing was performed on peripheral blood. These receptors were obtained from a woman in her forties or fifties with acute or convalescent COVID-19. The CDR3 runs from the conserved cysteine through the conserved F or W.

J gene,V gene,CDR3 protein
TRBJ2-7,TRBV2,CASSRQPSYEQYF
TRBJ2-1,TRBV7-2,CASSTTGGLSNEQFF
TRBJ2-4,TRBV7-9,CASSPPSGRSPGDIQYF
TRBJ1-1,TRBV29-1,CSVGQGSSTEAFF
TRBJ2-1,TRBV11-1,CASSVIGESSYNEQFF
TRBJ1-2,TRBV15,CATSRAGTGGHSGGYTF
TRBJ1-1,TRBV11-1,CASSQTGGLTEAFF
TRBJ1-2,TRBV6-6,CASTLQGAGNYGYTF
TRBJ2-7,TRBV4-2,CASSQGRQGTYEQYF
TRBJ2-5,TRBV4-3,CASSHTGDRETQYF
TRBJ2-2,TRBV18,CASSPKLAGAPNTGELFF
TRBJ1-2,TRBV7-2,CASSLQGAGYGYTF
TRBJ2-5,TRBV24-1,CATSDPGSKETQYF
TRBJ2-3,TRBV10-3,CAIQGGGTQYF
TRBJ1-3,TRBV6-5,CASSLVGVRGGNTIYF
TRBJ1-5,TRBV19,CASSTEGTGGPQHF
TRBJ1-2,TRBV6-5,CASSQQGLAYTF
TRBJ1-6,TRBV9,CASTPGGENSPLHF
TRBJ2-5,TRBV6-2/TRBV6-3,CASSLDRGKETQYF
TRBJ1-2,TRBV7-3,CASSLTKDRDGYTF
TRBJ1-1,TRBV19,CASSLQGSTEAFF
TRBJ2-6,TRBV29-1,CSVGASGANVLTF
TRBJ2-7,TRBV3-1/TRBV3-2,CASSQDRRGGEYF
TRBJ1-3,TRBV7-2,CASSPRTGATGNTIYF
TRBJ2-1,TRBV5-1,CASSLDGLAASYNEQFF
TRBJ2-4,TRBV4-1,CASSGTSKNIQYF
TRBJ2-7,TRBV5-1,CASSSTSGVYEQYF
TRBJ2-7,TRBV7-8,CASSLQSSRVGATYF
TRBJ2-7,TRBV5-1,CASSPPGQPFYEQYF